Included here is one T cell receptor beta chain sequence, with context. The data were obtained in a study of control samples from healthy donors and cancer patients. The table came from immunoSEQ multiplex PCR; TCRdb's copy has only in-frame clones and leaves some out. Seen here are 55,000 to 70,000 clones, around 89% observed once, and the top ten hold 5.5% to 7%. Germline CDR1 and CDR2: SQVTM and ANQGSEA. The CDR3 has 12 amino acids. Trimming shortened V by 4 bases and J by 6 bases, and 11 bases separated the two germline ends. This sequence was found in a man in his fifties or sixties with colorectal cancer. Sequencing was performed on PBMCs. The rearrangement links TRBV29-1 to TRBJ2-3, with D uncertain. CDR3 in DNA: TGCAGCGTTGCGCGGCCGGTCGATACGCAGTATTTT. Its translation is CSVARPVDTQYF.